Listed below are T cell receptor beta chains from one sample, sequenced in a study of T cell responses to AZD1222 COVID-19 vaccine. Sequenced by immunoSEQ multiplex PCR; TCRdb stores in-frame clones only, minus some. The sample records about 150,000 clones, 91% being singletons. Sequencing was performed on peripheral blood, taken 28 days after the second dose of the MenACWY control vaccine. Receptors originate from an adult who received the MenACWY meningococcal vaccine as a control. CDR3s include the opening cysteine and the closing phenylalanine or tryptophan. D genes are given only for firm matches. Clone size appears in some rows only: once, few, many, or a class for an expanded clone.

v_gene	abundance	d_gene	j_gene	CDR3nt	CDR3aa
TRBV19	.	.	TRBJ2-1	TGTGCCAGTAACCCCGATAGCGGCAATGAGCAGTTCTTC	CASNPDSGNEQFF
TRBV19	.	.	TRBJ2-7	TGTGCCAGTAGTCTGAGTAGCGGAGGGGGATTATACGAGCAGTACTTC	CASSLSSGGGLYEQYF
TRBV2	.	.	TRBJ2-3	TGTGCCAGCAGTGAAGCAGGCACGACGGGATATAGCACAGATACGCAGTATTTT	CASSEAGTTGYSTDTQYF
TRBV25-1	.	TRBD1	TRBJ2-2	TGTGCCAGCAGTGCCCAGGGGGTCGTTCGGACCGGGGAGCTGTTTTTT	CASSAQGVVRTGELFF
TRBV6-1	.	.	TRBJ2-5	TGTGCCAGCAGTGAGGCCAGGGGTGAGACCCAGTACTTC	CASSEARGETQYF
TRBV7-2	.	.	TRBJ1-4	TGTGCCAGCAGCTTGTCATCAGGGTTAAAACTGTTTTTT	CASSLSSGLKLFF
TRBV9	.	TRBD2	TRBJ2-3	TGTGCCAGCAGCGACACCGCCTTAGCGGGGGGTCGGACAGATACGCAGTATTTT	CASSDTALAGGRTDTQYF
TRBV5-1	.	.	TRBJ2-5	TGCGCCAGCAGCCGACCCCGGGACACGGTGGGAGAGACCCAGTACTTC	CASSRPRDTVGETQYF
TRBV5-6	.	.	TRBJ2-3	TGTGCCAGCAGCCCAGGGACGGGTACGCAGTATTTT	CASSPGTGTQYF
TRBV10-3	few	TRBD1	TRBJ1-5	TGTGCCATCAGTGAAGACAGGGGAAATCAGCCCCAGCATTTT	CAISEDRGNQPQHF
TRBV3-1/TRBV3-2	.	.	TRBJ1-2	TGTGCCAGCAGCCAAGTGCAGGGACTGGGCGGCTACACCTTC	CASSQVQGLGGYTF
TRBV18	.	TRBD2	TRBJ2-5	TGTGCCAGCTCACCCAGAGCGGGGGAGACCCAGTACTTC	CASSPRAGETQYF
TRBV12-3/TRBV12-4	.	.	TRBJ1-5	TGTGCCAGCAGCGTAAAAGGGCCCCAGCATTTT	CASSVKGPQHF
TRBV14	.	.	TRBJ2-3	TGTGCCAGCAGCCAATTCCTCGGTGGTTTCACAGATACGCAGTATTTT	CASSQFLGGFTDTQYF
TRBV18	once	TRBD2	TRBJ2-3	TGTGCCAGCTCATTCGTTCTAGCGGGGGGTGAGGATACGCAGTATTTT	CASSFVLAGGEDTQYF
TRBV6-6	.	TRBD2	TRBJ2-3	TGTGCCAGCAGTCAAAGCGGGGGCACCACAGATACGCAGTATTTT	CASSQSGGTTDTQYF
TRBV19	.	TRBD1	TRBJ2-5	TGTGCCAGTAGTACGGGACAGGGGAGGACAGAGACCCAGTACTTC	CASSTGQGRTETQYF
TRBV6-4	.	TRBD1	TRBJ2-7	TGTGCCAGCAGTGAGGGGACAGGGGGCGGCTACGAGCAGTACTTC	CASSEGTGGGYEQYF
TRBV15	.	.	TRBJ2-7	TGTGCCACCAGCAGGTTAGGAGGCGGGAAGTCCTACGAGCAGTACTTC	CATSRLGGGKSYEQYF
TRBV28	few	.	TRBJ2-5	TGTGCCAGCAGTTTAGGCCGGGGGGCGCGCCAAGAGACCCAGTACTTC	CASSLGRGARQETQYF
TRBV18	.	.	TRBJ2-7	TGTGCCAGCTCACCAGATGGGTCCTGGCCGTACTTC	CASSPDGSWPYF
TRBV7-9	.	TRBD2	TRBJ2-7	TGTGCCAGCAGCCTAACCGGACTAGCGGGGACACTGTCCTACGAGCAGTACTTC	CASSLTGLAGTLSYEQYF
TRBV9	.	.	TRBJ1-3	TGTGCCAGCAGCACCCGACCCGGGACCTCTGGAAACACCATATATTTT	CASSTRPGTSGNTIYF
TRBV6-1	.	.	TRBJ2-3	TGTGCCAGCAAGCCGGGACAAGCAACAGATACGCAGTATTTT	CASKPGQATDTQYF
TRBV7-2	.	TRBD1	TRBJ1-5	TGTGCCAGCAGCCCGACTCAGGGGGGGAATCAGCCCCAGCATTTT	CASSPTQGGNQPQHF
TRBV19	once	.	TRBJ2-1	TGTGCCAGTAGTATTTTTGCTAGCCTAGACCCTTCCTACAATGAGCAGTTCTTC	CASSIFASLDPSYNEQFF
TRBV2	.	TRBD1	TRBJ2-7	TGTGCCAGCAGCCTGGGACAGCCCCAGGGGGAGCAGTACTTC	CASSLGQPQGEQYF
TRBV19	once	.	TRBJ2-7	TGTGCCAGTAGTACCCAAAGCGGAGCCTACGAGCAGTACTTC	CASSTQSGAYEQYF
TRBV4-1	.	.	TRBJ1-5	TGCGCCAGCAGCCTTGGGGAGTATCAGCCCCAGCATTTT	CASSLGEYQPQHF
TRBV9	.	.	TRBJ2-1	TGTGCCAGCAGCCCTGGCAATGCGGCCCATGAGCAGTTCTTC	CASSPGNAAHEQFF
TRBV6-5	.	.	TRBJ2-5	TGTGCCAGCAGCCGCCCCCAGGGACCCCAAGAGACCCAGTACTTC	CASSRPQGPQETQYF
TRBV28	.	.	TRBJ1-4	TGTGCCAGCAGACAGGGTAGCGAAAAACTGTTTTTT	CASRQGSEKLFF